A single sample is the source of the 11 T cell receptor beta chains below, sequenced in a study of blood T cell repertoires in COVID-19. Profiled with immunoSEQ multiplex PCR; TCRdb holds only in-frame clones, not every one. The sample carries around 190,000 clones, around 83% recorded once. The sequenced sample was PBMCs or T cells enriched from blood (not recorded which). These receptors were collected from a woman aged 40 to 50 in a cohort exposed to, infected with or recovered from COVID-19 (not recorded which).

This chain uses TRBV11-2 with TRBJ2-7, with 7 bases that match TRBD1. Germline V gene data show CDR1 as SGHAT and CDR2 as FQNNGV. V lost 1 base and J lost 9; bases outside the gene matches: 15. The length of the CDR3 is 16 residues. DNA for the CDR3: TGTGCCAGCAGCTTAGGGGCCCGACAGGGCCCTTATGGGCAGTACTTC. Its protein product is CASSLGARQGPYGQYF. Full variable domain (remainder filled in from reference TRBV11-2 and TRBJ2-7): EAGVAQSPRYKIIEKRQSVAFWCNPISGHATLYWYQQILGQGPKLLIQFQNNGVVDDSQLPKDRFSAERLKGVDSTLKIQPAKLEDSAVYLCASSLGARQGPYGQYFGPGTRLTVT.

The chain recombines TRBV27 with TRBJ2-1, with TRBD2 matching 7 bases. The CDR3 extends over 14 amino acids. Trimming at V came to 0 bases and at J to 7 bases, leaving 3 bases not matched to a gene. Per germline, CDR1 MNHEY and CDR2 SMNVEV (reference sequence). CDR3 sequence reads: CASSLSLLANEQFF. The CDR3 DNA reads as TGTGCCAGCAGTTTATCCTTACTAGCGAATGAGCAGTTCTTC.

J is TRBJ1-2 and V is TRBV28, with D uncertain. CDR1 and CDR2 (germline): MDHEN, SYDVKM. This CDR3 spans 12 amino acids. Trimming cost V 7 bases and J 7 bases, with 13 bases left between them. Here the CDR3 DNA reads TGTGCCAGCAACACGCGGGGAGTTGGCTACACCTTC. This gives the protein CASNTRGVGYTF.

This chain joins TRBV7-9 and TRBJ1-3, with 7 nucleotides matching TRBD1. The CDR3 has 13 residues. V gave up 6 bases and J gave up 10 bases; unmatched junction bases: 9. Germline V gives CDR1 SEHNR, CDR2 FQNEAQ (reference sequence). The chain's CDR3 is CASRSTGFITIYF. CDR3 in DNA: TGTGCCAGCAGGTCGACAGGGTTTATTACCATATATTTT.

The chain has TRBV7-6 and TRBJ2-7, with TRBD2 matching 7 bases. CDR1 and CDR2 (germline): SGHVS, FNYEAQ. There are 14 residues in the CDR3. V shed 5 bases, J shed 2 bases, and the junction held 6 bases outside the gene matches. CDR3 residues: CASSPGSGPYEQYF. The DNA for the CDR3 is TGTGCCAGCAGCCCCGGTAGCGGGCCCTACGAGCAGTACTTC.

The V call is TRBV10-3, the J call TRBJ2-1; 8 bases fit TRBD1. Germline V gives CDR1 ENHRY, CDR2 SYGVKD. The CDR3 length is 14 residues. The ends lost 8 bases at V and 3 bases at J; junction bases unmatched: 6. CDR3 bases: TGTGCCATCTCCGGACAGGGCTACTACAATGAGCAGTTCTTC. It is translated as CAISGQGYYNEQFF.

With regard to this clone: At one boundary the junction diverges from the germline segment, which might be a read error. The rearrangement links TRBV5-1 to TRBJ2-3; a possible D gene is TRBD2 (5 bases). The length of the CDR3 is 16 residues. CDR1 and CDR2 from the germline V gene are SGHRS and YFSETQ. Here the CDR3 reads CASNLEVDSVTDTQYF. The CDR3 bases are TGCGCCAGCAACTTGGAGGTGGACTCGGTAACAGATACGCAGTATTTT.

The rearrangement uses TRBV7-8 and TRBJ2-1; 9 bases are shared with TRBD1. CDR1 is SGHVS, CDR2 FQNEAQ, per germline. CDR3 length: 14 residues. After removal of 5 bases from V and 3 bases from J, the junction contained 2 bases not matched to a gene. CDR3 DNA: TGTGCCAGCAGCACAGGGGGCTTCTACAATGAGCAGTTCTTC. This codes for CASSTGGFYNEQFF.

The chain uses TRBV9 and TRBJ1-2, with D perhaps matching TRBD1 (5 bases). This CDR3 has 16 amino acids. The V end lost 3 bases, the J end lost 2 bases, and 17 bases lay between the germline ends. CDR1 SGDLS and CDR2 YYNGEE come from the germline V gene. CDR3 in amino acids: CASSGGRQQQNYGYTF. The CDR3 DNA sequence: TGTGCCAGCAGCGGGGGCCGCCAGCAGCAAAACTATGGCTACACCTTC.

The J gene is TRBJ1-1, the V gene TRBV19; D may be TRBD1 (5 bases). CDR3 length: 15 amino acids. V dropped 1 base and J dropped 4 bases, with 13 bases sitting between them. Germline-derived CDR1 and CDR2 are LNHDA and SQIVND (reference sequence). The CDR3 here is CASSIGKRGSTEAFF. CDR3 nucleotide sequence: TGTGCCAGTAGTATAGGGAAGCGGGGGAGCACTGAAGCTTTCTTT.

This clone was seen a few times. V is TRBV6-5 and J is TRBJ2-7; D may be TRBD2 (7 bases). Trimming left V 6 bases short and J 5 bases short, with 14 bases between. In germline, CDR1 is MNHEY, CDR2 SVGAGI. CDR3 length equals 13 residues. CDR3 in amino acids: CASRTGGRDEQYF. DNA for the CDR3: TGTGCCAGCAGGACCGGGGGGCGGGACGAGCAGTACTTC.